This is a list of T cell receptor beta chains from one sample in a study of blood T cell repertoires in COVID-19. Clones were sequenced by immunoSEQ multiplex PCR, and TCRdb holds only the in-frame ones, with some missing. The repertoire consists of about 100,000 clones, with approximately 92% occurring once and the leading ten covering around 5.7%. The sequencing input was peripheral blood. These TCRs come from a man aged 65 to 79 with acute or convalescent COVID-19. Both conserved end residues are part of each CDR3. A D gene is named only where the DNA matches it firmly. Rows may omit the clone size; those that give it use once, few, many or a size class.

j_gene: TRBJ1-1; v_gene: TRBV19; len: 13; d_gene: -; abundance: -; CDR3aa: CASSFGTGTEAFF; CDR3nt: TGTGCCAGTAGTTTTGGAACGGGGACTGAAGCTTTCTTT
j_gene: TRBJ1-2; v_gene: TRBV6-5; len: 15; d_gene: TRBD1; abundance: -; CDR3aa: CASSYRGGRNYGYTF; CDR3nt: TGTGCCAGCAGTTACAGAGGGGGCCGTAACTATGGCTACACCTTC
j_gene: TRBJ1-5; v_gene: TRBV28; len: 11; d_gene: -; abundance: -; CDR3aa: CASRGDQPQHF; CDR3nt: TGTGCCAGCAGAGGGGATCAGCCCCAGCATTTT
j_gene: TRBJ2-5; v_gene: TRBV7-5; len: 14; d_gene: -; abundance: -; CDR3aa: CVRRPGQAQETQYF; CDR3nt: TGTGTCAGAAGACCCGGACAGGCCCAAGAGACCCAGTACTTC
j_gene: TRBJ1-4; v_gene: TRBV7-9; len: 13; d_gene: -; abundance: once; CDR3aa: CASSLDSNEKLFF; CDR3nt: TGTGCCAGCAGCTTGGACAGCAATGAAAAACTGTTTTTT
j_gene: TRBJ2-7; v_gene: TRBV7-9; len: 14; d_gene: TRBD1; abundance: -; CDR3aa: CASSTIGGGYEQYF; CDR3nt: TGTGCCAGCAGTACTATAGGGGGCGGCTACGAGCAGTACTTC
j_gene: TRBJ2-7; v_gene: TRBV3-1/TRBV3-2; len: 15; d_gene: -; abundance: -; CDR3aa: CASSQEGPLSYEQYF; CDR3nt: TGTGCCAGCAGCCAAGAGGGGCCCTTGTCCTACGAGCAGTACTTC
j_gene: TRBJ2-7; v_gene: TRBV24-1; len: 17; d_gene: -; abundance: -; CDR3aa: CATSDSRRGSGRYEQYF; CDR3nt: TGTGCCACCAGTGATTCTCGTCGAGGTAGCGGACGGTACGAGCAGTACTTC
j_gene: TRBJ2-1; v_gene: TRBV5-6; len: 15; d_gene: -; abundance: -; CDR3aa: CASSSGAPLGNEQFF; CDR3nt: TGTGCCAGCAGCTCGGGAGCCCCCCTGGGCAATGAGCAGTTCTTC
j_gene: TRBJ1-5; v_gene: TRBV4-2; len: 16; d_gene: -; abundance: -; CDR3aa: CASSHKQGKGNQPQHF; CDR3nt: TGTGCCAGCAGCCATAAACAGGGAAAAGGCAATCAGCCCCAGCATTTT
j_gene: TRBJ2-2; v_gene: TRBV3-1/TRBV3-2; len: 15; d_gene: -; abundance: -; CDR3aa: CASSQRGANTGELFF; CDR3nt: TGTGCCAGCAGCCAACGCGGGGCGAACACCGGGGAGCTGTTTTTT
j_gene: TRBJ1-4; v_gene: TRBV30; len: 14; d_gene: TRBD1; abundance: -; CDR3aa: CAWSVGTGDEKLFF; CDR3nt: TGTGCCTGGAGTGTCGGGACAGGGGATGAAAAACTGTTTTTT
j_gene: TRBJ2-2; v_gene: TRBV6-6; len: 13; d_gene: TRBD1; abundance: -; CDR3aa: CASSGDRSGELFF; CDR3nt: TGTGCCAGCAGCGGGGACAGGTCCGGGGAGCTGTTTTTT
j_gene: TRBJ1-2; v_gene: TRBV10-3; len: 12; d_gene: TRBD1; abundance: -; CDR3aa: CATGGQNYGYTF; CDR3nt: TGTGCCACCGGGGGACAGAACTATGGCTACACCTTC
j_gene: TRBJ2-5; v_gene: TRBV5-4; len: 18; d_gene: -; abundance: -; CDR3aa: CASSLRQRSGLIQETQYF; CDR3nt: TGTGCCAGCAGCCTACGACAAAGGTCAGGTTTAATACAAGAGACCCAGTACTTC
j_gene: TRBJ2-3; v_gene: TRBV24-1; len: 14; d_gene: TRBD2; abundance: once; CDR3aa: CATSQAGGTDTQYF; CDR3nt: TGTGCCACCAGTCAAGCGGGAGGGACAGATACGCAGTATTTT
j_gene: TRBJ1-2; v_gene: TRBV11-2; len: 14; d_gene: TRBD1; abundance: once; CDR3aa: CASRMDRGHYGYTF; CDR3nt: TGTGCCAGCAGAATGGACAGGGGGCATTATGGCTACACCTTC
j_gene: TRBJ1-6; v_gene: TRBV2; len: 14; d_gene: TRBD1; abundance: -; CDR3aa: CASGPGTETSPLHF; CDR3nt: TGTGCCAGCGGGCCCGGGACAGAAACTTCACCCCTCCACTTT
j_gene: TRBJ1-2; v_gene: TRBV7-8; len: 15; d_gene: -; abundance: -; CDR3aa: CASSLARGSTYGYTF; CDR3nt: TGTGCCAGCAGCTTAGCCCGGGGTTCGACCTATGGCTACACCTTC
j_gene: TRBJ1-1; v_gene: TRBV11-2; len: 18; d_gene: -; abundance: -; CDR3aa: CASSSQGVPFPMNTEAFF; CDR3nt: TGTGCCAGCAGTTCCCAGGGCGTCCCGTTTCCCATGAACACTGAAGCTTTCTTT
j_gene: TRBJ1-1; v_gene: TRBV5-6; len: 15; d_gene: TRBD1; abundance: -; CDR3aa: CASSFGTGGGRAAFF; CDR3nt: TGTGCCAGCAGCTTCGGGACAGGGGGCGGTCGGGCCGCTTTCTTT
j_gene: TRBJ2-1; v_gene: TRBV28; len: 15; d_gene: TRBD2; abundance: -; CDR3aa: CASSQGLAGVFEQFF; CDR3nt: TGTGCCAGCAGTCAAGGACTAGCGGGAGTATTTGAGCAGTTCTTC
j_gene: TRBJ2-5; v_gene: TRBV11-2; len: 16; d_gene: TRBD2; abundance: -; CDR3aa: CASSLGTSGSLETQYF; CDR3nt: TGTGCCAGCAGCCTCGGGACTAGCGGGAGTTTAGAGACCCAGTACTTC
j_gene: TRBJ2-2; v_gene: TRBV27; len: 17; d_gene: -; abundance: -; CDR3aa: CASSLSILAEYTGELFF; CDR3nt: TGTGCCAGCAGTTTATCGATCCTAGCCGAGTACACCGGGGAGCTGTTTTTT
j_gene: TRBJ2-5; v_gene: TRBV11-2; len: 16; d_gene: -; abundance: -; CDR3aa: CASSLSTQGGGETQYF; CDR3nt: TGTGCCAGCAGCTTAAGCACCCAGGGGGGAGGAGAGACCCAGTACTTC